The clone carrying this T cell receptor beta chain was detected a few times. Primers used in a second PCR of roughly 6 to 11 cycles were a sample-barcoded 5' primer and a J-beta primer mix. TCRdb itself ran the 5' RACE reads through MiXCR, one entry per CDR3 protein. The table has approximately 1,100,000 distinct CDR3 sequences, 45% seen once. These data belong to a study of blood T cells in healthy people across ages. V lost 4 bases to trimming and J lost 5 bases, with 14 bases between them. CDR3 length: 14 amino acids. The germline V gene encodes CDR1 SQVTM and CDR2 ANQGSEA. This clonotype originated in a woman aged 60-70 years in good health. Material: blood. The gene calls are TRBV29-1 and TRBJ2-2; D perhaps matches TRBD1 (6 bases). CDR3 loop: CSVASGQGTGELFF. Written as DNA, the CDR3 is TGCAGCGTTGCTTCGGGGCAGGGGACCGGGGAGCTGTTTTTT.